These T cell receptor beta chains were read from a single sample in a study of memory CD4+ T cells and cytomegalovirus serostatus. Sequenced by immunoSEQ multiplex PCR; TCRdb stores in-frame clones only, minus some. The sample lists approximately 88,000 clones, about 80% occurring once. What was sequenced was memory CD4+ T cells from blood. Receptor source: an adult in good health and CMV-seropositive. CDR3s include the opening cysteine and the closing phenylalanine or tryptophan. The order of the fields is clone size, D gene, J gene, V gene, CDR3 DNA, CDR3 protein. The D gene is left open where the match is weak. Clone size is not always given. Where it is, it says once, few, many or a class for expanded clones.

-	-	TRBJ2-1	TRBV19	TGTGCCAGTAGTATCCGGACCTCGGACGGCAATGAGCAGTTCTTC	CASSIRTSDGNEQFF
once	TRBD2	TRBJ2-7	TRBV28	TGTGCCAGCAGTTTAACGGCTAGCGGGAAACGAAAGCAGTACTTC	CASSLTASGKRKQYF
-	-	TRBJ1-2	TRBV28	TGTGCCAGCGGGACATTGGGGAACTATGGCTACACCTTC	CASGTLGNYGYTF
-	TRBD1	TRBJ1-3	TRBV6-7	TGTGCCAGCAGTTCATGTTACAGGGGGCTGACTGGAAACACCATATATTTT	CASSSCYRGLTGNTIYF
few	TRBD1	TRBJ2-7	TRBV6-1	TGTGCCAGCACTACGGGACAGGGGACCTACGAGCAGTACTTC	CASTTGQGTYEQYF
once	TRBD1	TRBJ1-1	TRBV18	TGTGCCAGCTCACCCGTGCGGACAGGGGGGAACACTGAAGCTTTCTTT	CASSPVRTGGNTEAFF
few	-	TRBJ1-1	TRBV4-3	TGCGCCAGCAGCCAAGATACACAGCACACTGAAGCTTTCTTT	CASSQDTQHTEAFF
-	TRBD2	TRBJ2-1	TRBV19	TGTGCCAGTAGTATAATCCCCCCTACTAGCGTGCGCTCCTACAATGAGCAGTTCTTC	CASSIIPPTSVRSYNEQFF
-	-	TRBJ1-5	TRBV7-2	TGTGCCAGCAGCTTAGCAGGACAGTACCAGCCCCAGCATTTT	CASSLAGQYQPQHF
once	-	TRBJ1-4	TRBV5-1	TGCGCCAGCAGCCTCAGTACAACTAATGAAAAACTGTTTTTT	CASSLSTTNEKLFF
once	TRBD2	TRBJ2-3	TRBV29-1	TGCAGCGTTTCGGGGGGGTCTACCACAGATACGCAGTATTTT	CSVSGGSTTDTQYF
-	-	TRBJ1-2	TRBV5-4	TGTGCCAGCAGGGGGACGACAAGTCCGTACACCTTC	CASRGTTSPYTF
few	TRBD1	TRBJ1-5	TRBV6-6	TGTGCCAGCAGTTCTAAATTACAGGGGGCGAAGCCCCAGCATTTT	CASSSKLQGAKPQHF
-	TRBD1	TRBJ2-3	TRBV11-3	TGTGCCAGCAGCCGGACAGGATTTTACACAGATACGCAGTATTTT	CASSRTGFYTDTQYF
-	-	TRBJ2-7	TRBV5-6	TGTGCCAGCAGCGCCTGGGCAGGGGTAATCTACGAGCAGTACTTC	CASSAWAGVIYEQYF
-	-	TRBJ2-5	TRBV5-1	TGCGCCAGCAGCCCGGACGTATGGGAGACCCAGTACTTC	CASSPDVWETQYF
-	-	TRBJ2-1	TRBV5-1	TGCGCCAGCAGCTTGGGCCACCTAGCGTACGACAATGAGCAGTTCTTC	CASSLGHLAYDNEQFF
-	TRBD2	TRBJ2-1	TRBV4-3	TGCGCCAGCAGCCAATGGAGAGCGGGAGGTCACAATGAGCAGTTCTTC	CASSQWRAGGHNEQFF
-	-	TRBJ2-7	TRBV6-4	TGTGCCAGCAGAACTCCCCCGGCTCGGAATACCGTCGAGCAGTACTTC	CASRTPPARNTVEQYF
-	TRBD2	TRBJ2-5	TRBV7-9	TGTGCCAGCAGCTCACGAAGACTAGCCAATCAAGAGACCCAGTACTTC	CASSSRRLANQETQYF
-	TRBD2	TRBJ2-5	TRBV6-6	TGTGCCAGCAGTGCAGGGAGGGAACAGACCCAGTACTTC	CASSAGREQTQYF
few	-	TRBJ1-4	TRBV7-9	TGTGCCACGGATCGGGCAGGGTCAACTGAAAAACTGTTTTTT	CATDRAGSTEKLFF
-	TRBD1	TRBJ1-5	TRBV7-8	TGTGCCAGCAGCGCCGGGACAGGGGTACGGGGCAATCAGCCCCAGCATTTT	CASSAGTGVRGNQPQHF
few	-	TRBJ1-1	TRBV28	TGTGCCAGCAGTTTGCTGACAGGCAACACTGAAGCTTTCTTT	CASSLLTGNTEAFF
-	TRBD2	TRBJ2-5	TRBV14	TGTGCCAGCAGCCAAGGCGTAGCGGGAGTCCAAGAGACCCAGTACTTC	CASSQGVAGVQETQYF
-	-	TRBJ2-1	TRBV7-3	TGTGCCAGCAGCCGGATAGCGGCCCGGAGGGGTGAGCAGTTCTTC	CASSRIAARRGEQFF
-	TRBD2	TRBJ2-2	TRBV5-5	TGTGCCAGCAGCTTGGTTGTCGGGAGGGCTGGCACCGGGGAGCTGTTTTTT	CASSLVVGRAGTGELFF
-	TRBD1	TRBJ2-7	TRBV5-1	TGCGCCAGCAGCTATGGCGCTGGGACAGGGGGCTACGAGCAGTACTTC	CASSYGAGTGGYEQYF
-	-	TRBJ1-5	TRBV7-2	TGTGCCAGCAGCTTAGATTCCAGGGACCATCAGCCCCAGCATTTT	CASSLDSRDHQPQHF
-	TRBD1	TRBJ1-5	TRBV19	TGTGCCAGTAATCAGGACAGGTCGATCAATCAGCCCCAGCATTTT	CASNQDRSINQPQHF
few	TRBD2	TRBJ2-1	TRBV27	TGTGCCAGCAGTTTATCGGGACTAGCGGGAGGCAATGAGCAGTTCTTC	CASSLSGLAGGNEQFF
few	-	TRBJ2-5	TRBV5-4	TGTGCCAGCACCACCCGGGGACCGGTCCAAGAGACCCAGTACTTC	CASTTRGPVQETQYF
-	TRBD1	TRBJ1-1	TRBV6-6	TGTGCCAGCAGTTTAGGACAGGCTGAAGCTTTCTTT	CASSLGQAEAFF
-	-	TRBJ1-1	TRBV27	TGTGCCAGCAATAAGGGTCTCCAGAACACTGAAGCTTTCTTT	CASNKGLQNTEAFF
-	-	TRBJ2-5	TRBV5-6	TGTGCCAGCAGCTTGTTGGAGGGTACAGAGACCCAGTACTTC	CASSLLEGTETQYF
once	-	TRBJ2-7	TRBV5-1	TGCGCCAGCAGCCCGATATCGACCCGCGAGCAGTACTTC	CASSPISTREQYF
-	-	TRBJ2-7	TRBV28	TGTGCCGGGAGGGACATCGGTTCCTACGAGCAGTACTTC	CAGRDIGSYEQYF
-	TRBD2	TRBJ2-7	TRBV4-1	TGCGCCAGCAGCCAGCCGACTAGCGGGGCCTACGAGCAGTACTTC	CASSQPTSGAYEQYF
-	TRBD2	TRBJ2-5	TRBV19	TGTGCCAGTAGCCTAGCGGGGGGGTTTGAGACCCAGTACTTC	CASSLAGGFETQYF
-	-	TRBJ1-5	TRBV6-1	TGTGCCAGCAGTGAGACGGGAGGTCAGCCCCAGCATTTT	CASSETGGQPQHF
-	TRBD2	TRBJ2-1	TRBV29-1	TGCAGCGTTCGGCAGACTAGCCGAGGGAATGAGCAGTTCTTC	CSVRQTSRGNEQFF
-	-	TRBJ1-5	TRBV6-5	TGTGCCAGCAGTTATGGGCGAGAGGGGAATCAGCCCCAGCATTTT	CASSYGREGNQPQHF
-	TRBD1	TRBJ2-2	TRBV11-2	TGTGCCAGCAGCTTGACAGGGGTAATGACCGGGGAGCTGTTTTTT	CASSLTGVMTGELFF
-	-	TRBJ1-2	TRBV5-4	TGTGCCAGCAGCTTCAAGGGGGGGACGGAGTATGGCTACACCTTC	CASSFKGGTEYGYTF
-	-	TRBJ2-3	TRBV5-1	TGCGCCAGTAGGGATGGGGTTTACACAGATACGCAGTATTTT	CASRDGVYTDTQYF
-	TRBD2	TRBJ2-5	TRBV5-1	TGCGCCAGCAGCTTGGGGACTAGCGGGACTCTAGGGGAGACCCAGTACTTC	CASSLGTSGTLGETQYF
-	-	TRBJ2-3	TRBV9	TGTGCCAGCACCAACTCCGGGACTAGCACAGATACGCAGTATTTT	CASTNSGTSTDTQYF
-	TRBD1	TRBJ2-7	TRBV10-3	TGTGCCCTGGGCGACAGGGGTTACGAGCAGTACTTC	CALGDRGYEQYF